The T cell receptor beta chain described here comes from a study of shared clonotypes between healthy human individuals. Study-wide findings and caveats: Naive CD4 clonotypes were shared across several donors at roughly 5%. Clonotypes not shared had lower generation probabilities than those common to all four donors.

Deletions cut 3 bases from V and 2 bases from J, with 13 bases between. This CDR3 contains 15 residues. All the donors were Caucasian adults who lived in Nashville, Tennessee. In the case of this clone: Its antigen is undetermined.

Profiled with immunoSEQ multiplex PCR; TCRdb holds only in-frame clones, not every one. Of around 720,000 clones listed, roughly 73% are singletons. The chain employs TRBV6-7 and TRBJ2-5; weak D call: TRBD2 (5 bases). TRBV6-7 falls under the ORF class, with uncertain function. This TCR came from a woman aged 25 to 39 in good health. Sequencing used memory CD4+ T cells sorted from blood. Subset indicated: CD45RA-negative fraction. The CDR3 spells CASSYMIGEQETQYF. For the CDR3, the DNA is TGTGCCAGCAGTTATATGATTGGGGAGCAAGAGACCCAGTACTTC.